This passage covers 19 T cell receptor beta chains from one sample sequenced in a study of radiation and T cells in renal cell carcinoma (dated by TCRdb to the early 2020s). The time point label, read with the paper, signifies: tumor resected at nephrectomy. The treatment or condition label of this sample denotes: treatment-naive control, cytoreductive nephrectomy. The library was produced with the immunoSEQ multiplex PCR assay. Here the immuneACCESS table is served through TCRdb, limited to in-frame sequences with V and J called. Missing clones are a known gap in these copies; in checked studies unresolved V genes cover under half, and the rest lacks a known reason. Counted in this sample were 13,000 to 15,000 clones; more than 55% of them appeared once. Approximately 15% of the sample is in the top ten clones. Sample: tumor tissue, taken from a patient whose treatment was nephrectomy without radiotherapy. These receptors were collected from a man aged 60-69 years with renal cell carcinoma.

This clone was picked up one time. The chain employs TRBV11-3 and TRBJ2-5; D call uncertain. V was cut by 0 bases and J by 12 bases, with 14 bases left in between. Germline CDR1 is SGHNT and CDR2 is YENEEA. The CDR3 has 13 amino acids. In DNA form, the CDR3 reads TGTGCCAGCAGCTTAGATCAGGTCAGCCCCAAGTACTTC. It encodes CASSLDQVSPKYF.

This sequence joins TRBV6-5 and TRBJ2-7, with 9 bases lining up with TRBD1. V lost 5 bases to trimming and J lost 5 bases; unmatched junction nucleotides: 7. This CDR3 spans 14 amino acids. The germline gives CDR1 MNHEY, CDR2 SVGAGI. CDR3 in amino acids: CASSPGTGFHEQYF. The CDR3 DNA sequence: TGTGCCAGCAGTCCCGGGACAGGGTTCCACGAGCAGTACTTC.

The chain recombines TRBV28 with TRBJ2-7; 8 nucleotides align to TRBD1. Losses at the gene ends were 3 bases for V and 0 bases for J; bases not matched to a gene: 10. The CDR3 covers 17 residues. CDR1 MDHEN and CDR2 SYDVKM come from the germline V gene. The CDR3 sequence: CASSLRSGTGSSYEQYF. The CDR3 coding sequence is TGTGCCAGCAGTTTGCGTTCCGGGACAGGCAGCTCCTACGAGCAGTACTTC.

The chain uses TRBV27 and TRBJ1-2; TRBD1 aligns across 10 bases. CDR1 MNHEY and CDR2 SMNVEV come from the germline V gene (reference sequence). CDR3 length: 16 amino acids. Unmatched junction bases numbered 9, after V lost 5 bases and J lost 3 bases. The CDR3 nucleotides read TGTGCCAGCAGTCCCATGACAGGGGGCTGGGACTATGGCTACACCTTC. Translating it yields CASSPMTGGWDYGYTF.

The chain's CDR3 is CASIGRRNLYGYTF. The CDR3 DNA reads TGTGCCAGCATCGGACGTCGGAACCTTTATGGCTACACCTTC. The chain couples TRBV6-6 to TRBJ1-2; D is ambiguous. Germline CDR1 is MNHNY and CDR2 is SVGAGI (reference sequence). The V and J ends lost 7 bases and 5 bases respectively, with 17 bases between them. There are 14 residues in the CDR3.

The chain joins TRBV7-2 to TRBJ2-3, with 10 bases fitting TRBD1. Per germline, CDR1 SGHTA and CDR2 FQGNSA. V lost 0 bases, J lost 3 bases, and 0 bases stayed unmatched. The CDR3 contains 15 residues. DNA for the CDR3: TGTGCCAGCAGCTTAGCGGGACAGGGGACAGATACGCAGTATTTT. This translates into CASSLAGQGTDTQYF.

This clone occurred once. The CDR3 DNA is TGTGCCAGCAGTTCTGGGTCCGGGAGCAATCAGCCCCAGCATTTT. Its translation: CASSSGSGSNQPQHF. J is TRBJ1-5 and V is TRBV6-5; D gene uncertain. This CDR3 is 15 amino acids long. Germline V gene data show CDR1 as MNHEY and CDR2 as SVGAGI. V was trimmed by 4 bases and J by 1 base, leaving 11 bases between them.

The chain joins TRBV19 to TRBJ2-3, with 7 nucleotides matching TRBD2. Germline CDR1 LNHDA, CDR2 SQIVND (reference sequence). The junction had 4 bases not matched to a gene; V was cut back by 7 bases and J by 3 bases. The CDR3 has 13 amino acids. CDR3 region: CASNSGYTDTQYF. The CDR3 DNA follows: TGTGCCAGTAATAGCGGGTATACAGATACGCAGTATTTT.

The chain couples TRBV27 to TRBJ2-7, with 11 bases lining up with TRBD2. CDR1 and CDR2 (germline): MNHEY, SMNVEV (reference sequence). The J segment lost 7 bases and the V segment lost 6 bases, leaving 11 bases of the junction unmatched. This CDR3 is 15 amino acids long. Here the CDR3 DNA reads TGTGCCAGCAGCCGGAGTAGCGGGGGGGCTGTTGAGCAGTACTTC. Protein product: CASSRSSGGAVEQYF.

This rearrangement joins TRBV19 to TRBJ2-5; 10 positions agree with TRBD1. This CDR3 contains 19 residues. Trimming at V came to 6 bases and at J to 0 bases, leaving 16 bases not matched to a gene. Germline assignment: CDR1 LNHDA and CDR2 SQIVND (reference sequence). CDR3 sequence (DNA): TGTGCCAGTAGCTCCGGGACAGGGGTGAGGTTCCCTCACCAAGAGACCCAGTACTTC. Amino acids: CASSSGTGVRFPHQETQYF.

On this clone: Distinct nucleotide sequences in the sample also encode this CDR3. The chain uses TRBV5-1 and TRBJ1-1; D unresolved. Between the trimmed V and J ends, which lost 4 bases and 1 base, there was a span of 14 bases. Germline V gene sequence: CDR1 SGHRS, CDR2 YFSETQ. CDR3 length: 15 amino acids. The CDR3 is CASSLGRVGNTEAFF. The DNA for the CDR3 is TGCGCCAGCAGCCTTGGGAGGGTGGGGAACACTGAAGCTTTCTTT.

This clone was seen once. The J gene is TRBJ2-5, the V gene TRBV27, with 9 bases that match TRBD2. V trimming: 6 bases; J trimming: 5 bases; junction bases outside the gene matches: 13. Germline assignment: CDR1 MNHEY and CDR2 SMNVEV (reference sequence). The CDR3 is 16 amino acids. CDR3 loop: CASRGLARIGYETQYF. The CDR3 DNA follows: TGTGCCAGCAGGGGACTAGCCCGTATAGGGTACGAGACCCAGTACTTC.

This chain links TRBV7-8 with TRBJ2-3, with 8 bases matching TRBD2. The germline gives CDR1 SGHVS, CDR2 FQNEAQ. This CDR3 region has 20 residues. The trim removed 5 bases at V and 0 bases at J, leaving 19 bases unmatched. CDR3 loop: CASSARLSLQRERSTDTQYF. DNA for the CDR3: TGTGCCAGCAGCGCGCGATTGTCCCTACAGCGGGAGCGGAGCACAGATACGCAGTATTTT. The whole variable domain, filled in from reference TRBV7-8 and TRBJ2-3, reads GAGVSQSPRYKVAKRGQDVALRCDPISGHVSLFWYQQALGQGPEFLTYFQNEAQLDKSGLPSDRFFAERPEGSVSTLKIQRTQQEDSAVYLCASSARLSLQRERSTDTQYFGPGTRLTVL.

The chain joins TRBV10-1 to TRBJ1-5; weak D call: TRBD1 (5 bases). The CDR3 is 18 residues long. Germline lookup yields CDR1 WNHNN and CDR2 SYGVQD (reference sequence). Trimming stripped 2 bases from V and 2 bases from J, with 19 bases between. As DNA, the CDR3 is TGCGCCAGCAGTGAGCCTGGGACCCCCTCGGCGGGCAATCAGCCCCAGCATTTT. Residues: CASSEPGTPSAGNQPQHF.

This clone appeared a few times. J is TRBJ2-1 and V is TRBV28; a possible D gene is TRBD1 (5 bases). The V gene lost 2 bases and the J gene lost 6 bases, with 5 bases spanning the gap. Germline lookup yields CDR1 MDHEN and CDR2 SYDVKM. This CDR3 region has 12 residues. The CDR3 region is CASSLRGNEQFF. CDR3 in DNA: TGTGCCAGCAGTTTAAGGGGCAATGAGCAGTTCTTC.

Written as DNA, the CDR3 is TGTGCCAGCAGGGAGCAGGGGGGATCCTACGAGCAGTACTTC. Its translation: CASREQGGSYEQYF. V usage is TRBV28 and J usage is TRBJ2-7; D might be TRBD1 (7 bases). CDR3 length equals 14 residues. Germline V gene sequence: CDR1 MDHEN, CDR2 SYDVKM. V lost 6 bases and J lost 1, with 13 bases in between.

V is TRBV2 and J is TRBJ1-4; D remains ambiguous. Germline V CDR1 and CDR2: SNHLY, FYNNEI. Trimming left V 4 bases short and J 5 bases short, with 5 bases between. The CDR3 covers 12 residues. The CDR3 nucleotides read TGTGCCAGCAGTGGTGGGAATGAAAAACTGTTTTTT. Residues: CASSGGNEKLFF. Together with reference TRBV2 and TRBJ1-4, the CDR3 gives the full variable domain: EPEVTQTPSHQVTQMGQEVILRCVPISNHLYFYWYRQILGQKVEFLVSFYNNEISEKSEIFDDQFSVERPDGSNFTLKIRSTKLEDSAMYFCASSGGNEKLFFGSGTQLSVL.

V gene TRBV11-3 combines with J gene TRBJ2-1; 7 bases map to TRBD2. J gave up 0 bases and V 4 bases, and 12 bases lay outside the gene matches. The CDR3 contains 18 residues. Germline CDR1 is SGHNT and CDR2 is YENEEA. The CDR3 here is CASSSRDYQTDSYNEQFF. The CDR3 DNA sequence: TGTGCCAGCAGCTCCCGGGACTACCAAACAGACTCCTACAATGAGCAGTTCTTC. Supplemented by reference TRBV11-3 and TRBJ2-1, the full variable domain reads EAGVVQSPRYKIIEKKQPVAFWCNPISGHNTLYWYLQNLGQGPELLIRYENEEAVDDSQLPKDRFSAERLKGVDSTLKIQPAELGDSAVYLCASSSRDYQTDSYNEQFFGPGTRLTVL.

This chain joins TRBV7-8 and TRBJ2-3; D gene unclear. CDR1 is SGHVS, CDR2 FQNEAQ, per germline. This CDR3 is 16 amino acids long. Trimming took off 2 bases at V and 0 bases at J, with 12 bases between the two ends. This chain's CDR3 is CASSLMSIGSTDTQYF. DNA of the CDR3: TGTGCCAGCAGCTTAATGAGTATTGGGAGCACAGATACGCAGTATTTT.